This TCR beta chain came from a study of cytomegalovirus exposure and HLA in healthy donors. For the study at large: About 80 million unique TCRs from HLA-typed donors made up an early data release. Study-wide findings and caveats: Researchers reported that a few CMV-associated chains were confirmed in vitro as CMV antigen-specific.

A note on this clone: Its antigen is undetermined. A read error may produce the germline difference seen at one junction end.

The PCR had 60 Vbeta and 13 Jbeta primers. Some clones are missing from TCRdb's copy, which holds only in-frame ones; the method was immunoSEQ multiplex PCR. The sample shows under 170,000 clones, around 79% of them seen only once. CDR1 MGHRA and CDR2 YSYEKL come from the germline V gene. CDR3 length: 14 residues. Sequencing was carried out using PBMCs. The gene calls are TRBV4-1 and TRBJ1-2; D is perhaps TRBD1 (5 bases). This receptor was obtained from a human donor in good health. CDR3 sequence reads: CASSQGGHKGISEF. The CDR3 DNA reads TGCGCCAGCAGCCAAGGCGGCCACAAGGGGATTTCTGAGTTC.